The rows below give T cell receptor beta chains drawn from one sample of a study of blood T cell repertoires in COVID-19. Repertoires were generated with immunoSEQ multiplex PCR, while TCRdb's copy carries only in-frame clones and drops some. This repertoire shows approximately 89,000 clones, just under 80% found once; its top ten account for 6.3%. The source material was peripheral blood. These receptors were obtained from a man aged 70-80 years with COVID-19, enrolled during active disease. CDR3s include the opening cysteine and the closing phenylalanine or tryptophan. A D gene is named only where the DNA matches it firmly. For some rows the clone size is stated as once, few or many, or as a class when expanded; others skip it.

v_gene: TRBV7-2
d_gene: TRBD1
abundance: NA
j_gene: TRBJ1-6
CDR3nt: TGTGCCAGCAGCCCCTCCGGGACAGGGCACGTTTCACCCCTCCACTTT
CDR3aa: CASSPSGTGHVSPLHF

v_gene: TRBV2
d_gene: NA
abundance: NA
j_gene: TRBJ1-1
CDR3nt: TGTGCCAGCAGACTCGACAGGTCCACTGAAGCTTTCTTT
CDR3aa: CASRLDRSTEAFF

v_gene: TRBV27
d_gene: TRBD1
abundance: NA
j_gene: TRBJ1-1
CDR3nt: TGTGCCACAATCCGGACAGGGAACACTGAAGCTTTCTTT
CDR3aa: CATIRTGNTEAFF

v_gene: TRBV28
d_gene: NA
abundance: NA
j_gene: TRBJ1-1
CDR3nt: TGTGCCAGCAGTTCTCCCCGAGGGACTGAAGCTTTCTTT
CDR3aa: CASSSPRGTEAFF

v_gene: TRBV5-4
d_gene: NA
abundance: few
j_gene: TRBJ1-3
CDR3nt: TGTGCCAGCAGCTTGGCAGGGGATGGATACACCATATATTTT
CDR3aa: CASSLAGDGYTIYF

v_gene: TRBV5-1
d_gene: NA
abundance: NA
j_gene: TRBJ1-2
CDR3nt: TGCGCCAGCAGCTTGACGCAGGATAACTATGGCTACACCTTC
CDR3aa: CASSLTQDNYGYTF

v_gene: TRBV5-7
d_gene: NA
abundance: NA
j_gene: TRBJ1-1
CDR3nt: TGTGCCAGCAGCTTTACCCCTCTGGGGGGGAACGTTGAAGCTTTCTTT
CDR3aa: CASSFTPLGGNVEAFF

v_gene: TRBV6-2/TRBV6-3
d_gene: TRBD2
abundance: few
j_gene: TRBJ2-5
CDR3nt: TGTGCCAGCAGTTACGGTGGTAGCGGGGGGGCGAAGACCCAGTACTTC
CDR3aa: CASSYGGSGGAKTQYF

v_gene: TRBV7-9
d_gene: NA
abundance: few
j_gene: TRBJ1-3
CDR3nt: TGTGCCAGCAGCTTATCGGTCTGGGCAAACACCATATATTTT
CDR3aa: CASSLSVWANTIYF

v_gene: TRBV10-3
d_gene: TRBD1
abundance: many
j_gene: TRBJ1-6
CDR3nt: TGTGCCATCAGTGGGTACAGGGGGCTGAATTCACCCCTCCACTTT
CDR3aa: CAISGYRGLNSPLHF

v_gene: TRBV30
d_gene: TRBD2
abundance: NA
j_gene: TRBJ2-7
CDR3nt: TGTGCCTGGAGTTCTAGCGGGAGTGGGTACGAGCAGTACTTC
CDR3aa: CAWSSSGSGYEQYF

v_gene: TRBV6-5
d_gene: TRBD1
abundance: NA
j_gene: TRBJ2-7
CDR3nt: TGTGCCAGCAGAGACTGGACAGGAAGAACCTACGAGCAGTACTTC
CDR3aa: CASRDWTGRTYEQYF

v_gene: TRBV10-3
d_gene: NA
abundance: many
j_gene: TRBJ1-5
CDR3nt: TGTGCCATAGCCCCCGACAGGAGTAGCAATCAGCCCCAGCATTTT
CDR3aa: CAIAPDRSSNQPQHF

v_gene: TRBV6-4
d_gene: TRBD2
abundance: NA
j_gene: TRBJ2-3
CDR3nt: TGTGCCAGCAGTGACTCGACTAGCGGGATCGGATTCGCGCAGTATTTT
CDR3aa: CASSDSTSGIGFAQYF

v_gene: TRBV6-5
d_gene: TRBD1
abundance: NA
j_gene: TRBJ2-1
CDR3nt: TGTGCCAGCAGTTCACCGGGACAGGGGATTAATGAGCAGTTCTTC
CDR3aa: CASSSPGQGINEQFF

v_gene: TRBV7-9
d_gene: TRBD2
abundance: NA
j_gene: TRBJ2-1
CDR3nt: TGTGCCAGCAGCGAAAAACTAGCGGGGTACAATGAGCAGTTCTTC
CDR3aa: CASSEKLAGYNEQFF

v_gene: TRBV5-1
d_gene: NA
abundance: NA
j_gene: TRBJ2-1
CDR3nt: TGCGCCAGCAGCGAAACCGGGGTCCACTACAATGAGCAGTTCTTC
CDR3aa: CASSETGVHYNEQFF

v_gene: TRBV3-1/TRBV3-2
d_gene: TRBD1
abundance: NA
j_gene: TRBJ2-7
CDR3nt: TGTGCCAGCAGCCGCGCGACAGGGAGCTCCTACGAGCAGTACTTC
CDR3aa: CASSRATGSSYEQYF

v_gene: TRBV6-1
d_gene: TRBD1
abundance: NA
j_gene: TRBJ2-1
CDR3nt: TGTGCCAGCAGTGAGGGGACAGGGGGCGGGAATCGGTTCTTC
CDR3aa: CASSEGTGGGNRFF

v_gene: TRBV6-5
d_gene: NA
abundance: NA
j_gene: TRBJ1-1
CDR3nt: TGTGCCAGCAGCGGGGGGTTCTTTGACCCTGGAGCTTTCTTT
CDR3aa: CASSGGFFDPGAFF